This entry lists 6 T cell receptor beta chains sequenced from one sample in a study of response to subunit inactivated influenza vaccine. Each CDR3 protein gets one entry after TCRdb re-called the RT-PCR reads with MiXCR. Found here are hundreds of thousands of distinct CDR3 sequences, approximately 14% of them singletons; the top ten hold more than 9%. The sequencing used PBMCs from blood, collected 12 days after vaccination. Source of these receptors: a man aged 45-60 years who received an inactivated influenza vaccine.

This clonotype was seen more than once but under ten times. CDR3 in amino acids: CASSLQQGSNYGYTF. The CDR3 nucleotides read TGTGCCAGCAGTTTACAACAGGGCTCTAACTATGGCTACACCTTC. V usage is TRBV27 and J usage is TRBJ1-2, with D possibly being TRBD1 (6 bases). The V and J ends lost 2 bases and 0 bases respectively, with 10 bases between them. This CDR3 is 15 amino acids long. Germline CDR1 is MNHEY and CDR2 is SMNVEV (reference sequence).

This rearrangement joins TRBV5-4 to TRBJ2-7; 8 positions agree with TRBD1. Germline V CDR1 and CDR2: SGHNT, YYREEE (reference sequence). The V segment lost 4 bases and the J segment 7 bases; nucleotides outside the gene matches: 7. CDR3 size: 13 residues. The CDR3 is CASSLKRQGEQYF. The DNA of the CDR3 is TGTGCCAGCAGCCTCAAACGACAGGGGGAGCAGTACTTC.

The gene calls are TRBV3-1 and TRBJ2-1; 10 positions match TRBD2. CDR1 is LGHDT, CDR2 YNNKEL, per germline (reference sequence). The length of the CDR3 is 17 residues. Trimming cost V 4 bases and J 2 bases; bases outside gene matches: 8. CDR3 sequence (DNA): TGTGCCAGCAGCCGAAAGAATAGCGGGGGGACCTACAATGAGCAGTTCTTC. Translated, it gives CASSRKNSGGTYNEQFF.

The genes are TRBV7-2 and TRBJ2-7, with D unclear. Trimming pared 3 bases from V and 2 bases from J, leaving 11 bases between. Looked up from germline, CDR1 is SGHTA and CDR2 is FQGNSA. The CDR3 spans 14 residues. This CDR3 reads CASSFAGEAYEQYF. The CDR3 bases are TGTGCCAGCAGCTTCGCAGGAGAAGCCTACGAGCAGTACTTC.

This clonotype was found a few times. The V and J genes are TRBV12-3 or TRBV12-4 and TRBJ2-1; D is perhaps TRBD1 (6 bases). Trimming pared 4 bases from V and 0 bases from J, leaving 13 bases between. This CDR3 is built from 16 residues. The CDR3 nucleotides read TGTGCCAGCAGTTCGTTCTCAGGGGCCTCCTACAATGAGCAGTTCTTC. It is translated as CASSSFSGASYNEQFF.

This clonotype has at least ten counts. The chain is built from TRBV18 and TRBJ1-2, with D possibly TRBD1 on 5 matching bases. From germline, CDR1 is KGHSH and CDR2 LQKENI. The CDR3 extends over 13 amino acids. The ends were cut back, 8 bases at V and 2 bases at J, with 12 bases in the middle. The CDR3 bases are TGTGCCAGCAGTCCTCAGGGAAACTATGGCTACACCTTC. This gives the protein CASSPQGNYGYTF.